One T cell receptor beta chain is described in this entry. This entry is derived from a study of blood T cell repertoires in COVID-19. As for the study in general: COVID-19 samples, acute and convalescent, were from the United States, Italy and Spain. Sample material is recorded as cDNA or gDNA derived from T cells, B-cell-depleted T cells, or PBMCs.

Seattle participants joined during active infection and were tracked over time. Per the original methods: By means of reference gene primer amplification, nucleated cell counts were estimated. TCRdb's copy holds only in-frame clones and misses some; the assay was immunoSEQ multiplex PCR. V, J and clone size reflect that table, while D and trimming were determined from the DNA. The table records 150,000 or so clones, roughly 90% of them present only once. V was trimmed by 1 base and J by 1 base, leaving 10 bases between them. The CDR3 consists of 15 residues. The germline V gene encodes CDR1 SGHDN and CDR2 FVKESK.

Sequencing used peripheral blood. The chain couples TRBV14 to TRBJ1-2; TRBD1 is a possible D gene (5 bases). The origin of this receptor is a man aged 60-69 years with COVID-19, enrolled during active disease. CDR3 DNA sequence: TGTGCCAGCAGCCAAGGTCGGGGACTTAACTATGGCTACACCTTC. It is translated as CASSQGRGLNYGYTF.